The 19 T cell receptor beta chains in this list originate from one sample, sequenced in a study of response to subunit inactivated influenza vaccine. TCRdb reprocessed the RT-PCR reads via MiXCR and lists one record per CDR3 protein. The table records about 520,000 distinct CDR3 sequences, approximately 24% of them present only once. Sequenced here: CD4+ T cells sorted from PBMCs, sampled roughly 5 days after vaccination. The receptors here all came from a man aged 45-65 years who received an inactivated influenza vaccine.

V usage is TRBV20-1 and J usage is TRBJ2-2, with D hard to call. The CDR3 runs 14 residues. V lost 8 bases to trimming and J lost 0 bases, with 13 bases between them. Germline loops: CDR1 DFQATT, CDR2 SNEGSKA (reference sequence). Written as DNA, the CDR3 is TGCAGTATTTTCGGGCCCCCGAACACCGGGGAGCTGTTTTTT. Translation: CSIFGPPNTGELFF.

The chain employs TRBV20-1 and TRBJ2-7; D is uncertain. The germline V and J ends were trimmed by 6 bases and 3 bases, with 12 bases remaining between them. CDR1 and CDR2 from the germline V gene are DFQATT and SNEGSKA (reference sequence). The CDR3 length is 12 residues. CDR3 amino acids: CSASDTYYEQYF. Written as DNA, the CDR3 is TGCAGTGCAAGTGACACTTACTACGAGCAGTACTTC.

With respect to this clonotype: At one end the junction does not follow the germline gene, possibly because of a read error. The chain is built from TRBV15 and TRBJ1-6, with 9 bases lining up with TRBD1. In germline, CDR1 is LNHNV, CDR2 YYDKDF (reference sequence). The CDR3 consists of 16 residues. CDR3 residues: CATSGDPGTGWSPLHF. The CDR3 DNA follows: TGTGCCACCAGCGGAGATCCCGGGACAGGGTGGTCACCCCTCCACTTT.

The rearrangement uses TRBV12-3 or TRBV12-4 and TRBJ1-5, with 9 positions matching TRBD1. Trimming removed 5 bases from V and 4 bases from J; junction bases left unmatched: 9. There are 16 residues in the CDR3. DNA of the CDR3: TGTGCCAGCAGTCTTAAAACAGGGGGCCGAAATCAGCCCCAGCATTTT. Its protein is CASSLKTGGRNQPQHF.

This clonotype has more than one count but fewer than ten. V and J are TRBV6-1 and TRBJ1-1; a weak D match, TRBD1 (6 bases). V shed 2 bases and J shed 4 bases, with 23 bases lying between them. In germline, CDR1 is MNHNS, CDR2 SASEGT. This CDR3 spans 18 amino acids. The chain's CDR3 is CASSERGRDAAFGTEAFF. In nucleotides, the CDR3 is TGTGCCAGCAGTGAACGGGGGCGGGATGCGGCGTTCGGCACTGAAGCTTTCTTT.

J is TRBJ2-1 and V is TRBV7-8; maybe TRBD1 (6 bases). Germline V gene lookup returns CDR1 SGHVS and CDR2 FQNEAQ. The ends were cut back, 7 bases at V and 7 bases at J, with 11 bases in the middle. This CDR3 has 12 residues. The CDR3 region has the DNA TGTGCCAGCACCCCAGGGGTGAATGAGCAGTTCTTC. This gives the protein CASTPGVNEQFF. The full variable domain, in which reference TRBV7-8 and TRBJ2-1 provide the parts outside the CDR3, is GAGVSQSPRYKVAKRGQDVALRCDPISGHVSLFWYQQALGQGPEFLTYFQNEAQLDKSGLPSDRFFAERPEGSVSTLKIQRTQQEDSAVYLCASTPGVNEQFFGPGTRLTVL.

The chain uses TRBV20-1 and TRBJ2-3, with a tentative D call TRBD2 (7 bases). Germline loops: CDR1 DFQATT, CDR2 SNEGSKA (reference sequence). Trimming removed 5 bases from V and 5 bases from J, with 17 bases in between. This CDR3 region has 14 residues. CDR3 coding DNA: TGCAGTGCTGGCCGGGGGGCAGGTGGAGATACGCAGTATTTT. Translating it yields CSAGRGAGGDTQYF.

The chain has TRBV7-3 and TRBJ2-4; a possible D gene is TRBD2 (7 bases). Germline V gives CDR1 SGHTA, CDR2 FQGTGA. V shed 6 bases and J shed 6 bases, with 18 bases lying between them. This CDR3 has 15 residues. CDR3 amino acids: CASSPQAGEGNIQYF. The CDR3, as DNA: TGTGCCAGCAGTCCCCAAGCAGGGGAGGGAAACATTCAGTACTTC.

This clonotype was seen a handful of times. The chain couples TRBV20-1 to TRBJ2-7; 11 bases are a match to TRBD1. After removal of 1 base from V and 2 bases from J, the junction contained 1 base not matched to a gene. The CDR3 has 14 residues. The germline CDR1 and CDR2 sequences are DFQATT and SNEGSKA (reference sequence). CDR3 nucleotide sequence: TGCAGTGCTAGAGGGACAGGGGGCCCCTACGAGCAGTACTTC. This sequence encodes CSARGTGGPYEQYF.

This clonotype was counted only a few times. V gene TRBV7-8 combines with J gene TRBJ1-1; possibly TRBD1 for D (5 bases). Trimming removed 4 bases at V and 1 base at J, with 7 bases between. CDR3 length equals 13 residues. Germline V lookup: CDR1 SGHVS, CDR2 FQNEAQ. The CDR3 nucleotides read TGTGCCAGCAGCTGGGGGACGAACACTGAAGCTTTCTTT. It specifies CASSWGTNTEAFF.

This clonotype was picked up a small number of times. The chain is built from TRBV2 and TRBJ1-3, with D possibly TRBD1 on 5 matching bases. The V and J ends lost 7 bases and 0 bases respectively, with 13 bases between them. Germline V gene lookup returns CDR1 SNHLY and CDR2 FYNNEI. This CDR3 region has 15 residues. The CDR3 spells CASKGTAHSGNTIYF. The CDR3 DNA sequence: TGTGCCAGCAAGGGGACCGCTCACTCTGGAAACACCATATATTTT.

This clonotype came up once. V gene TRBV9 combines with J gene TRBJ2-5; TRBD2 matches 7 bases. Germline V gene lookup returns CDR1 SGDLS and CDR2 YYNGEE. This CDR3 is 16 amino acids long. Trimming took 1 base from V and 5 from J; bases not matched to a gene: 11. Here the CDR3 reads CASSVSGGGGRETQYF. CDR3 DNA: TGTGCCAGCAGCGTATCAGGCGGGGGAGGGAGGGAGACCCAGTACTTC.

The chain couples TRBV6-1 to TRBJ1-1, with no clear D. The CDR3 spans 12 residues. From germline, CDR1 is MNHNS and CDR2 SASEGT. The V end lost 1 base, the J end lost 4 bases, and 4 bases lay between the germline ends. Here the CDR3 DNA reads TGTGCCAGCAGTGAAGTGGCCACTGAAGCTTTCTTT. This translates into CASSEVATEAFF.

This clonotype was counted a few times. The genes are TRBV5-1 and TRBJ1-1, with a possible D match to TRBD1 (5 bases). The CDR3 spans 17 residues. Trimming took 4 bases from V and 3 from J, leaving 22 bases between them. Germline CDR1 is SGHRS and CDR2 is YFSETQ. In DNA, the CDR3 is TGCGCCAGCAGCGATGGGGCCAGGGCTCGATCTGACACTGAAGCTTTCTTT. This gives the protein CASSDGARARSDTEAFF.

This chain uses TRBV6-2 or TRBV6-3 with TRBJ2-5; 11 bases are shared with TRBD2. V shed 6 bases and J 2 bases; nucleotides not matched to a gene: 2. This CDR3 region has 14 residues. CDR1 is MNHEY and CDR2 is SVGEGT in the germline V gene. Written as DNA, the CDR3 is TGTGCCAGCAGAAGACTAGCGGGACAAGAGACCCAGTACTTC. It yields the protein CASRRLAGQETQYF.

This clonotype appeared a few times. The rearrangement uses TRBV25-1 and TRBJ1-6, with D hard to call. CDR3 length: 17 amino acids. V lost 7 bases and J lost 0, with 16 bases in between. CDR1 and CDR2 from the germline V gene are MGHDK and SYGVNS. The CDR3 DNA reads TGTGCCAGCAAGGGAGGTTTCGGGGACTCCTATAATTCACCCCTCCACTTT. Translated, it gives CASKGGFGDSYNSPLHF.

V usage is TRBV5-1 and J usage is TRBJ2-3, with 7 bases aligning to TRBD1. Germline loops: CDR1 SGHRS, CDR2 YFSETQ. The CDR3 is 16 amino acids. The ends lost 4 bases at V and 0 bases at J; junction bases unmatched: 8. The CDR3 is CASSVTGVRSTDTQYF. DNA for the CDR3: TGCGCCAGCAGCGTAACAGGGGTGAGAAGCACAGATACGCAGTATTTT.

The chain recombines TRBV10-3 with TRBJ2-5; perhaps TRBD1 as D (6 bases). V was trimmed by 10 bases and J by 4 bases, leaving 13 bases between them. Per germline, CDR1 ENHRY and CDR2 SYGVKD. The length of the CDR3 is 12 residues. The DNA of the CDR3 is TGTGCCACCGGGACAATCCCAGAGACCCAGTACTTC. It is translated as CATGTIPETQYF.

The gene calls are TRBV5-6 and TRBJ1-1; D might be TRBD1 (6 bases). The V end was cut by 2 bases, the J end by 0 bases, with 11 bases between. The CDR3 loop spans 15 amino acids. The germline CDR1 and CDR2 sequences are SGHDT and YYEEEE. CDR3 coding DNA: TGTGCCAGCAGCTTTAGACAGGTCATGAACACTGAAGCTTTCTTT. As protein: CASSFRQVMNTEAFF.